Listed below are T cell receptor beta chains from one sample, sequenced in a study of blood T cell repertoires in COVID-19. Clones were read by immunoSEQ multiplex PCR, and TCRdb kept only the in-frame ones, dropping some. The sample lists 290,000 or so clones; roughly four fifths were seen once. Sequencing was done on a sample of PBMCs or T cells enriched from blood (not recorded which). These receptor sequences come from a middle-aged man who had been exposed to COVID-19. CDR3s include the opening cysteine and the closing phenylalanine or tryptophan. Each record gives: J gene, D gene, clone size, V gene, CDR3 DNA, CDR3 protein. The D gene is left open where the match is weak. For some rows the clone size is stated as once, few or many, or as a class when expanded; others skip it.

j_call: TRBJ2-7; d_call: TRBD2; clone_size: .; v_call: TRBV3-1/TRBV3-2; cdr3_nt: TGTGCCAGCAGCCAAGTGTCGACTAGCGGTTGGCAGTACTTC; cdr3_aa: CASSQVSTSGWQYF
j_call: TRBJ2-7; d_call: TRBD2; clone_size: .; v_call: TRBV7-2; cdr3_nt: TGTGCCAGCATGTTAGCGGGAGGGCCTGGCGAGCAGTACTTC; cdr3_aa: CASMLAGGPGEQYF
j_call: TRBJ2-1; d_call: .; clone_size: .; v_call: TRBV24-1; cdr3_nt: TGTGCCACCACACTCGACACCCTGGAGCGGTACAATGAGCAGTTCTTC; cdr3_aa: CATTLDTLERYNEQFF
j_call: TRBJ2-3; d_call: .; clone_size: .; v_call: TRBV3-1/TRBV3-2; cdr3_nt: TGTGCCAGCAGCCAAGGGACTTTCACAGATACGCAGTATTTT; cdr3_aa: CASSQGTFTDTQYF
j_call: TRBJ1-5; d_call: TRBD1; clone_size: .; v_call: TRBV5-1; cdr3_nt: TGCGCCAGCAGCCGAACAGGGGAAGGCTCTCAGCCCCAGCATTTT; cdr3_aa: CASSRTGEGSQPQHF
j_call: TRBJ2-3; d_call: .; clone_size: .; v_call: TRBV3-1/TRBV3-2; cdr3_nt: TGTGCCAGCGGCAGGATAGATACGCAGTATTTT; cdr3_aa: CASGRIDTQYF
j_call: TRBJ1-1; d_call: .; clone_size: .; v_call: TRBV7-9; cdr3_nt: TGTGCCAGCAGCTTATTTGGGGAGCTGAACACTGAAGCTTTCTTT; cdr3_aa: CASSLFGELNTEAFF
j_call: TRBJ1-1; d_call: TRBD1; clone_size: .; v_call: TRBV19; cdr3_nt: TGTGCCAGTAGTCCCCAGGGGGCCCAGACTGAAGCTTTCTTT; cdr3_aa: CASSPQGAQTEAFF
j_call: TRBJ2-7; d_call: .; clone_size: .; v_call: TRBV27; cdr3_nt: TGTGCCAGCAGTTTGTCAGGTTCCTACGAGCAGTACTTC; cdr3_aa: CASSLSGSYEQYF
j_call: TRBJ2-1; d_call: TRBD1; clone_size: .; v_call: TRBV23-1; cdr3_nt: TGCGGCCCGGGACAGACGCACAATGAGCAGTTCTTC; cdr3_aa: CGPGQTHNEQFF
j_call: TRBJ1-1; d_call: .; clone_size: .; v_call: TRBV19; cdr3_nt: TGTGCCAGTACGGTGGTCGCAGGGGAGGGAGTAGCTTTCTTT; cdr3_aa: CASTVVAGEGVAFF
j_call: TRBJ2-5; d_call: .; clone_size: .; v_call: TRBV21-1; cdr3_nt: TGTGCCAGCAGCAAACGGTCAGGGTTAGGGAAAGAGACCCAGTACTTC; cdr3_aa: CASSKRSGLGKETQYF
j_call: TRBJ2-3; d_call: TRBD2; clone_size: .; v_call: TRBV12-3/TRBV12-4; cdr3_nt: TGTGCCAGCGCTAGCGGAAGCACAGATACGCAGTATTTT; cdr3_aa: CASASGSTDTQYF
j_call: TRBJ1-2; d_call: TRBD1; clone_size: .; v_call: TRBV7-9; cdr3_nt: TGTGCCAGCAGCTCCGGGACAGGGAATAACTATGGCTACACCTTC; cdr3_aa: CASSSGTGNNYGYTF
j_call: TRBJ2-7; d_call: TRBD2; clone_size: .; v_call: TRBV9; cdr3_nt: TGTGCCAGCCCCAAATCACCGGGACTAGCATCTTACGAGCAGTACTTC; cdr3_aa: CASPKSPGLASYEQYF
j_call: TRBJ1-1; d_call: TRBD1; clone_size: .; v_call: TRBV3-1/TRBV3-2; cdr3_nt: TGTGCCAGCAGCACGCCGACAGGGGGCCTGAACACTGAAGCTTTCTTT; cdr3_aa: CASSTPTGGLNTEAFF
j_call: TRBJ1-2; d_call: .; clone_size: .; v_call: TRBV6-1; cdr3_nt: TGTGCCAGCAGTGAAGGTCTGGACAGCCACTATGGCTACACCTTC; cdr3_aa: CASSEGLDSHYGYTF
j_call: TRBJ2-3; d_call: .; clone_size: .; v_call: TRBV9; cdr3_nt: TGTGCCAGCAGCCCCGTAGCGGCAGGAGATACGCAGTATTTT; cdr3_aa: CASSPVAAGDTQYF
j_call: TRBJ1-1; d_call: TRBD1; clone_size: .; v_call: TRBV10-3; cdr3_nt: TGTGCCATCTGGGACAGAATGAACACTGAAGCTTTCTTT; cdr3_aa: CAIWDRMNTEAFF
j_call: TRBJ2-1; d_call: TRBD2; clone_size: .; v_call: TRBV12-3/TRBV12-4; cdr3_nt: TGTGCCAGCAGTCCCTCTAGCGGGGTGCGGGGGTTCTTC; cdr3_aa: CASSPSSGVRGFF
j_call: TRBJ2-7; d_call: TRBD2; clone_size: .; v_call: TRBV30; cdr3_nt: TGTGCCTGGAGCGCGACTAGCTACGCGCAGTACTTC; cdr3_aa: CAWSATSYAQYF
j_call: TRBJ2-5; d_call: TRBD2; clone_size: .; v_call: TRBV7-9; cdr3_nt: TGTGCCAGCAGCTTTTCTAGCGGGAGGGCTCGGGAGACCCAGTACTTC; cdr3_aa: CASSFSSGRARETQYF
j_call: TRBJ2-7; d_call: TRBD2; clone_size: .; v_call: TRBV19; cdr3_nt: TGTGCCAGTAGTTCAACGGGTAGCGGGAGCTCCTACGAGCAGTACTTC; cdr3_aa: CASSSTGSGSSYEQYF
j_call: TRBJ2-7; d_call: TRBD2; clone_size: .; v_call: TRBV11-2; cdr3_nt: TGTGCCAGCAGCTCCCAAATAACTAGCGGGGGTTTGGGGCAGTACTTC; cdr3_aa: CASSSQITSGGLGQYF
j_call: TRBJ1-2; d_call: .; clone_size: .; v_call: TRBV2; cdr3_nt: TGTGCCAGCATCGGGCAGGGGTATACTGGTGGCTACACCTTC; cdr3_aa: CASIGQGYTGGYTF
j_call: TRBJ2-1; d_call: TRBD2; clone_size: once; v_call: TRBV29-1; cdr3_nt: TGCAGCGTTGAACCCCCTAGACTAGCAGGTGAGCAGTTCTTC; cdr3_aa: CSVEPPRLAGEQFF
j_call: TRBJ2-7; d_call: .; clone_size: .; v_call: TRBV1; cdr3_nt: TGCACCAGCAGCCAAGTTAGTTTTTGGGACAGAACCTACGAGCAGTACTTC; cdr3_aa: CTSSQVSFWDRTYEQYF
j_call: TRBJ2-1; d_call: .; clone_size: .; v_call: TRBV7-3; cdr3_nt: TGTGCCAGCAGCCCTGCGGGGACAGCCTACAATGAGCAGTTCTTC; cdr3_aa: CASSPAGTAYNEQFF